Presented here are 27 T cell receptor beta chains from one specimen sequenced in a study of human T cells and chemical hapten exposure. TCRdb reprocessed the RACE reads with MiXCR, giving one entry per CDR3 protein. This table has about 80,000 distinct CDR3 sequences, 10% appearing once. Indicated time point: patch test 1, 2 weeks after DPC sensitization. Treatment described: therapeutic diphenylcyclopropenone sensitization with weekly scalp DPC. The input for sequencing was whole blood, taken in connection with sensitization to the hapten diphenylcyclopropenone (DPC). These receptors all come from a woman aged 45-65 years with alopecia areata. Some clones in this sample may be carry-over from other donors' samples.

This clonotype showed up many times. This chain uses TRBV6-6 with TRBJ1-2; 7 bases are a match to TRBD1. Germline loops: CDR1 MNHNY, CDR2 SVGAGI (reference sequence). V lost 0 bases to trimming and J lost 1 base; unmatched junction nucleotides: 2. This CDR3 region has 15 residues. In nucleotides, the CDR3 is TGTGCCAGCAGTTACTCACCAGGGGGTAACTATGGCTACACCTTC. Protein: CASSYSPGGNYGYTF.

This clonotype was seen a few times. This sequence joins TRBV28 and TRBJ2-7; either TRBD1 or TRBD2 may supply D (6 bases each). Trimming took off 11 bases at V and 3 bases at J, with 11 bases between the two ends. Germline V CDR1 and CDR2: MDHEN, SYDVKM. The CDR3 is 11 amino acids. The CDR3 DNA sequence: TGTGCCGGGGGGCCTTACTACGAGCAGTACTTC. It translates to CAGGPYYEQYF.

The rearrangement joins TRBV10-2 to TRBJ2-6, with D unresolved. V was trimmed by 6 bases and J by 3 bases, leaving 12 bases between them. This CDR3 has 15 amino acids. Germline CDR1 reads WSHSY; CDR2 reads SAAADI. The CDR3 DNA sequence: TGCGCCAGCAGCCAGTTTTTTGGTGGGGCCAACGTCCTGACTTTC. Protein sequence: CASSQFFGGANVLTF.

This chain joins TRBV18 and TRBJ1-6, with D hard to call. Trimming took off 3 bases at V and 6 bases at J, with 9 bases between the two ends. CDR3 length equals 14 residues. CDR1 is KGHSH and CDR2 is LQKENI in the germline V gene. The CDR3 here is CASSPGPFNSPLHF. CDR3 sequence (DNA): TGTGCCAGCTCACCTGGACCGTTTAATTCACCCCTCCACTTT. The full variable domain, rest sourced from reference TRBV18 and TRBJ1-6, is NAGVMQNPRHLVRRRGQEARLRCSPMKGHSHVYWYRQLPEEGLKFMVYLQKENIIDESGMPKERFSAEFPKEGPSILRIQQVVRGDSAAYFCASSPGPFNSPLHFGNGTRLTVT.

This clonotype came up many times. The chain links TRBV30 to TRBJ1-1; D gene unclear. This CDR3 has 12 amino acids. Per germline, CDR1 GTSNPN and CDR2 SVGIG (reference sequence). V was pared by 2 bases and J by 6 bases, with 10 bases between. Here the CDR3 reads CAWSRRLAEAFF. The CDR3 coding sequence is TGTGCCTGGAGTCGAAGACTTGCTGAAGCTTTCTTT.

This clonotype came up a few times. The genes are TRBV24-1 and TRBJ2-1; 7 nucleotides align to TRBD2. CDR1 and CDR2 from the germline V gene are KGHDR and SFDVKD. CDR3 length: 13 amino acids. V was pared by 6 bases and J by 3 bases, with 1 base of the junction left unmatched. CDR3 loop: CATSIAGYNEQFF. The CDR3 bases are TGTGCCACCAGTATAGCGGGCTACAATGAGCAGTTCTTC.

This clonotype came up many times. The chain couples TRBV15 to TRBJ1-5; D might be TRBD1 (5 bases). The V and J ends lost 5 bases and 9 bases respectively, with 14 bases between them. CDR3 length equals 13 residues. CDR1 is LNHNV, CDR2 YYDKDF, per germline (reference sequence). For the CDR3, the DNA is TGTGCCACCAGCGCCCGACAGTCGCCGCCCCAGCATTTT. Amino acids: CATSARQSPPQHF.

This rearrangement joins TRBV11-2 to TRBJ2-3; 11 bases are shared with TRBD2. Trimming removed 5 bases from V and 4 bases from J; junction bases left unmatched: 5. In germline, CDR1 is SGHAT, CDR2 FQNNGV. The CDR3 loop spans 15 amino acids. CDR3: CASSSSGRGSDTQYF. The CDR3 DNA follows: TGTGCCAGCAGCAGTAGCGGGAGGGGCTCAGATACGCAGTATTTT.

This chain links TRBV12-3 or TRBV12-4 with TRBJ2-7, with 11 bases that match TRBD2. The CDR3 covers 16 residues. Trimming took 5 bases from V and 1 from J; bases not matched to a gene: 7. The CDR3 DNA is TGTGCCAGCAGTCCCCGACTAGCGGGACAATCCTACGAGCAGTACTTC. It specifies CASSPRLAGQSYEQYF.

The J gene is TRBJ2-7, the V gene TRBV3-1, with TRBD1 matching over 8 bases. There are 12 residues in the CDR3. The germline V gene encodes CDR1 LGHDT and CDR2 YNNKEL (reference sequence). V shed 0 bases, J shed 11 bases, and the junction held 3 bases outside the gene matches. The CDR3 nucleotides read TGTGCCAGCAGCCAAGATTGGACAGGGAAGTACTTC. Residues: CASSQDWTGKYF.

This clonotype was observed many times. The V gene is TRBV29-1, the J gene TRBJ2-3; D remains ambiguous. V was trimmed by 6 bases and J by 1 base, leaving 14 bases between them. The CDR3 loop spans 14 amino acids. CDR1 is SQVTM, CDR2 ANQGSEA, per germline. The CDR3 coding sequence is TGCAGCGTCCCGGGTGCTTTGGGCACAGATACGCAGTATTTT. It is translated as CSVPGALGTDTQYF.

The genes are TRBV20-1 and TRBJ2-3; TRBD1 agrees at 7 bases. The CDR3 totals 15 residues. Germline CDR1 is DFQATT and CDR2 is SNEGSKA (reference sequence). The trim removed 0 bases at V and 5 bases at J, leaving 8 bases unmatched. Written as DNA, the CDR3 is TGCAGTGCTAGAGAAGAGACAGGGCCCTTAGATACGCAGTATTTT. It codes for CSAREETGPLDTQYF.

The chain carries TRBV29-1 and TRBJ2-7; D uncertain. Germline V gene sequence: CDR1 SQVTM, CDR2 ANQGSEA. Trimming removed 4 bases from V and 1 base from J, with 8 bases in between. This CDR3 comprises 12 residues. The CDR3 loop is CSVVGISYEQYF. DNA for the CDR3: TGCAGCGTTGTTGGTATATCCTACGAGCAGTACTTC.

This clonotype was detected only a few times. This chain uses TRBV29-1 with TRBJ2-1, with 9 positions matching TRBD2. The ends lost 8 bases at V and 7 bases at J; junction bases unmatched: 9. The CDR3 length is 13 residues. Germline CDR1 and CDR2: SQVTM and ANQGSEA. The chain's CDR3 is CSSGLATANEQFF. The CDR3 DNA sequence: TGCAGCAGCGGACTAGCGACCGCAAATGAGCAGTTCTTC.

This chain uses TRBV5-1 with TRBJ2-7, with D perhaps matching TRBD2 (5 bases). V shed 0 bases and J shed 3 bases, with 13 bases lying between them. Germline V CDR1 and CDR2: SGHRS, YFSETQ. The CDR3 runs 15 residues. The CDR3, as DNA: TGCGCCAGCAGCTTGGAGGTAGCGTCTGACTACGAGCAGTACTTC. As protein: CASSLEVASDYEQYF.

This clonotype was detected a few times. CDR3 sequence: CASSLGFDQETQYF. The CDR3 region has the DNA TGTGCCAGCAGCCTCGGTTTCGACCAAGAGACCCAGTACTTC. This rearrangement joins TRBV11-2 to TRBJ2-5, with no clear D. The germline V and J ends were trimmed by 5 bases and 0 bases, with 10 bases remaining between them. In germline, CDR1 is SGHAT, CDR2 FQNNGV. The CDR3 is 14 residues long. Supplemented by reference TRBV11-2 and TRBJ2-5, the full variable domain reads EAGVAQSPRYKIIEKRQSVAFWCNPISGHATLYWYQQILGQGPKLLIQFQNNGVVDDSQLPKDRFSAERLKGVDSTLKIQPAKLEDSAVYLCASSLGFDQETQYFGPGTRLLVL.

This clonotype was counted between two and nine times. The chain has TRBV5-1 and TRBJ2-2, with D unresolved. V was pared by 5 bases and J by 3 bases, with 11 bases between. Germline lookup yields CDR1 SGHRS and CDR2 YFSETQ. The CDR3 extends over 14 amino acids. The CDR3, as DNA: TGCGCCAGCAGTAATGACGGATACACCGGGGAGCTGTTTTTT. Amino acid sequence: CASSNDGYTGELFF.

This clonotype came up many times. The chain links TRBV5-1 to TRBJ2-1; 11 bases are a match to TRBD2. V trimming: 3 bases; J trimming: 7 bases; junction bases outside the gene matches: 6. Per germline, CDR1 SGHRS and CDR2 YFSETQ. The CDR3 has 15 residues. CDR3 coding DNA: TGCGCCAGCAGCTCCGGGACTAGCGGCCAAAATGAGCAGTTCTTC. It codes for CASSSGTSGQNEQFF.

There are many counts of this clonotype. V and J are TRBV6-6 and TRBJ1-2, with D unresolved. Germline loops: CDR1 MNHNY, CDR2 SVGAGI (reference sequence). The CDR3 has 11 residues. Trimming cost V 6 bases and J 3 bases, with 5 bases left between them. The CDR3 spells CASRPDYGYTF. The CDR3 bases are TGTGCCAGCAGGCCAGACTATGGCTACACCTTC.

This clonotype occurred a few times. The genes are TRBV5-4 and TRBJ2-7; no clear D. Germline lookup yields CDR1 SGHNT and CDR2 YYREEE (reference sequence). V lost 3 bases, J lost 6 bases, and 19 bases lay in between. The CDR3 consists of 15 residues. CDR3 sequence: CASSSDGARLGEQYF. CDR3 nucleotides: TGTGCCAGCAGCTCCGATGGAGCTCGCCTGGGCGAGCAGTACTTC. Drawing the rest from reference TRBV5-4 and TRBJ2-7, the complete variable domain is ETGVTQSPTHLIKTRGQQVTLRCSSQSGHNTVSWYQQALGQGPQFIFQYYREEENGRGNFPPRFSGLQFPNYSSELNVNALELDDSALYLCASSSDGARLGEQYFGPGTRLTVT.

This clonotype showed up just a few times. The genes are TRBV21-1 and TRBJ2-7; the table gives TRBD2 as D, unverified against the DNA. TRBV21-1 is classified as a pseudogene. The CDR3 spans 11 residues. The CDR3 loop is CATHSWREQYF. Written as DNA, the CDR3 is TGTGCCACCCATAGCTGGAGGGAGCAGTACTTC.

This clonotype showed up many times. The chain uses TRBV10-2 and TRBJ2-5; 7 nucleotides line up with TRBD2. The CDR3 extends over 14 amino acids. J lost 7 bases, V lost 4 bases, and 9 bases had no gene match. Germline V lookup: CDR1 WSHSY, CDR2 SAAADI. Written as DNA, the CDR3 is TGCGCCAGCAGTGGGCTAGCGGCACGGGGGACCCAGTACTTC. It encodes CASSGLAARGTQYF.

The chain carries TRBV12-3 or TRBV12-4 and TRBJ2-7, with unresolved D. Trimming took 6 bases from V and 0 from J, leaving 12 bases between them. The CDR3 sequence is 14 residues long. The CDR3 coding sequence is TGTGCCAGCAGGCAGGATCTGGTCTCCTACGAGCAGTACTTC. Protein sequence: CASRQDLVSYEQYF.

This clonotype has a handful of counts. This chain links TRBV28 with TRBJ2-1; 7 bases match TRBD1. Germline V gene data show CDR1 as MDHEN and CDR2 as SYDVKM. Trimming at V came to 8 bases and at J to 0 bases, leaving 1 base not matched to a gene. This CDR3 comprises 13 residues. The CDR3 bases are TGTGCCAGCCACAGGGGCTCCTACAATGAGCAGTTCTTC. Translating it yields CASHRGSYNEQFF.

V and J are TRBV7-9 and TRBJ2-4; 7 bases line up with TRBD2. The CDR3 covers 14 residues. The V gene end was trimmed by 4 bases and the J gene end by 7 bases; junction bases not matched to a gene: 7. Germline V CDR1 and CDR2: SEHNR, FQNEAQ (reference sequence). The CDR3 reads CASSSRENANIQYF. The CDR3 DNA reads TGTGCCAGCAGCTCGCGGGAGAACGCGAACATTCAGTACTTC.

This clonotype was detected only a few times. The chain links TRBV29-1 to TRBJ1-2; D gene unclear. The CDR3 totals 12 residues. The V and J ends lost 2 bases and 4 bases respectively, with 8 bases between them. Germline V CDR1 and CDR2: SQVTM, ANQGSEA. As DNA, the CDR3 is TGCAGCGTTGAACAGACCCCCTATGGCTACACCTTC. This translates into CSVEQTPYGYTF. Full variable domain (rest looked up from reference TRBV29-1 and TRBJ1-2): SAVISQKPSRDICQRGTSLTIQCQVDSQVTMMFWYRQQPGQSLTLIATANQGSEATYESGFVIDKFPISRPNLTFSTLTVSNMSPEDSSIYLCSVEQTPYGYTFGSGTRLTVV.

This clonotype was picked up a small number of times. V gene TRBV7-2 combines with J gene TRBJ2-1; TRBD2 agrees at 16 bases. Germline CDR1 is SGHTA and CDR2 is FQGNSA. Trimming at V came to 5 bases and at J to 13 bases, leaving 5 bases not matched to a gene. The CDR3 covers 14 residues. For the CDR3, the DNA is TGTGCCAGCAGCCCGGGACTAGCGGGAGGGGGTCAGTTCTTC. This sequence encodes CASSPGLAGGGQFF.